The 2 T cell receptor beta chains below all came from one sample that was sequenced in a study of beta chain features in type 1 diabetes. For these receptors, no antigen is known. The isolated RNA, all of it, was reverse transcribed, so expressed TCRB transcripts were what got sequenced. Only in-frame clones appear in the TCRdb table, and some are missing; sequencing was by immunoSEQ multiplex PCR. Here the sample spans some 250,000 clones, around 13% being singletons. Study findings and constraints: Among patients with Type 1 diabetes, TCRB CDR3s were moderately but significantly shorter in every one of the four CD4+ subsets.

Sequencing was carried out using naive CD4+ T cells from blood. The receptors shown here come from a man aged 25 to 40 with type 1 diabetes.

This rearrangement joins TRBV20-1 to TRBJ2-1, with D hard to call. The CDR3 has 11 amino acids. Looked up from germline, CDR1 is DFQATT and CDR2 is SNEGSKA (reference sequence). Trimming removed 6 bases at V and 8 bases at J, with 11 bases between. In nucleotides, the CDR3 is TGCAGTGCCCCGGCCGGGTATGAGCAGTTCTTC. Translated: CSAPAGYEQFF.

This clone has only a few counts. The chain recombines TRBV30 with TRBJ1-6, with 7 bases that match TRBD1. The V gene's germline CDR1 is GTSNPN and CDR2 SVGIG (reference sequence). This CDR3 contains 14 residues. The junction had 9 bases not matched to a gene; V was cut back by 4 bases and J by 9 bases. In nucleotides, the CDR3 is TGTGCCTGGAACCCTGACAGGGTCGCTTCACCCCTCCACTTT. Translating gives CAWNPDRVASPLHF.